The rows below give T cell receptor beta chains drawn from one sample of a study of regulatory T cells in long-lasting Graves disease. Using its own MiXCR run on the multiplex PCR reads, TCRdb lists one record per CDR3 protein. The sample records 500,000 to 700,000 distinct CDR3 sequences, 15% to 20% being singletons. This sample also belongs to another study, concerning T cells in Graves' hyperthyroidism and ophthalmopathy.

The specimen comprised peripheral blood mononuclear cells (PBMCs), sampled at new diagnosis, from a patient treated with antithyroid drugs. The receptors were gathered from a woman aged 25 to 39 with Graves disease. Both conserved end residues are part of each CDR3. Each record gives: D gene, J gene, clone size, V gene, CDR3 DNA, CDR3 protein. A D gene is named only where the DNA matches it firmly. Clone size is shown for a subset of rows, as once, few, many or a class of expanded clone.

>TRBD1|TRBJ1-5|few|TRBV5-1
TGCGCCAGCAGCCTGACAGGGGTGGTAGGTCAGCCCCAGCATTTT
CASSLTGVVGQPQHF
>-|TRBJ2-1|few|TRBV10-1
TGCGCCAGCAGTGAGTCAGTGTACGGTGAGCAGTTCTTC
CASSESVYGEQFF
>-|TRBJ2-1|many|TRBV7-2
TGTGCCAGCAGAGGGGCGGGACATGGAGATTACAATGAGCAGTTCTTC
CASRGAGHGDYNEQFF
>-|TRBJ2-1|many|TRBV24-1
TGTGCCACCAGTGGTTGGAGCTCCTACAATGAGCAGTTCTTC
CATSGWSSYNEQFF
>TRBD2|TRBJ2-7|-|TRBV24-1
TGTGCCACCAGTGACCAGCAGACTAGCGGCTCCTACGAGCAGTACTTC
CATSDQQTSGSYEQYF
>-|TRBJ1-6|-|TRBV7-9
TGTGCCACCCAGTTGGGCTCGCTGGATTCACCCCTCCACTTT
CATQLGSLDSPLHF
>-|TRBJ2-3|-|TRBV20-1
TGCAGTGCTAGAGTGGGGGGTTTCGGCGCCACAGATACGCAGTATTTT
CSARVGGFGATDTQYF
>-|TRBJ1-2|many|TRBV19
TGTGCCAGTAGTATATCCTACACAGGGTCCTATGGCTACACCTTC
CASSISYTGSYGYTF
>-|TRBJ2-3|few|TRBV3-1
TGTGCCAGCAGCCAGGTGGACGGAGCCACAGATACGCAGTATTTT
CASSQVDGATDTQYF
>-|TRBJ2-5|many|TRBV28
TGTGCCAGCAGTCCCCCTGGGCAGCAAGAGACCCAGTACTTC
CASSPPGQQETQYF
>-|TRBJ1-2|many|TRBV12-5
TGTGCTAGTGGCACCCTGGGTGGCTACACCTTC
CASGTLGGYTF
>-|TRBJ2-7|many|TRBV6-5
TGTGCCAGCAGTTATTGGGACGCCTACGAGCAGTACTTC
CASSYWDAYEQYF
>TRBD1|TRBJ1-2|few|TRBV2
TGTGCCAGCAGTGATTTACAGGGGGCGAATGGCTACACCTTC
CASSDLQGANGYTF
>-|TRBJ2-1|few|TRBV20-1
TGCAGTGCCCCCCCAGGGGCCTCCTACAATGAGCAGTTCTTC
CSAPPGASYNEQFF
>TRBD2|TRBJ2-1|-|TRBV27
TGTGCCAGCAGTTTAAGGCGGGAGGGCCTCAGTGAGCAGTTCTTC
CASSLRREGLSEQFF
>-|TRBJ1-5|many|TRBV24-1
TGTGCCACCAGTGACAGGGATAATCAGCCCCAGCATTTT
CATSDRDNQPQHF
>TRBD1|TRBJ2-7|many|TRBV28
TGTGCCAGCAATCCAACTCGGACAGGAAGGGACGAGCAGTACTTC
CASNPTRTGRDEQYF
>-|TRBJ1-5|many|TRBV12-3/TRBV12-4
TGTGCCAGCAGTCAACTGGGAGGGGAGCCCCAGCATTTT
CASSQLGGEPQHF
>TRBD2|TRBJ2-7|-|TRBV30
TGTGCCTGGAGAGGCGGGAGTTTATCCTACGAGCAGTACTTC
CAWRGGSLSYEQYF
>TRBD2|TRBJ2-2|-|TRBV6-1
TGTGCCAGCAGCTTCGGACTAGCGGGAGTGGGCGGGGAGCTGTTTTTT
CASSFGLAGVGGELFF
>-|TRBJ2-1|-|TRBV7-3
TGTGCCAGCAGTTTTGCTCGGGACCCCAGCGGCGATGAGCAGTTCTTC
CASSFARDPSGDEQFF
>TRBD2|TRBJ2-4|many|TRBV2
TGTGCCAGCATTGGGGGACTAATCCCTCAAAACATTCAGTACTTC
CASIGGLIPQNIQYF
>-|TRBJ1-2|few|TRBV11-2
TGTGCCAGCAGCTCACGGGGGGGGCAGCACTATGGCTACACCTTC
CASSSRGGQHYGYTF
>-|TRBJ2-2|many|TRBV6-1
TGTGCCAGCAGTGAACACAGGGACGGGGAGCTGTTTTTT
CASSEHRDGELFF
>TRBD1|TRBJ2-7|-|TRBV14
TGTGCCAGCAGCCAAGTCCAGGGGGCTAGCGAGCAGTACTTC
CASSQVQGASEQYF
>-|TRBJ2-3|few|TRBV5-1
TGCGCCAGCAGCGGCAGGCCGGGACGGGCAGATACGCAGTATTTT
CASSGRPGRADTQYF
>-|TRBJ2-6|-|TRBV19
TGTGCCAGTAGTATTATCTTTATAGGCTCTGGGGCCAACGTCCTGACTTTC
CASSIIFIGSGANVLTF
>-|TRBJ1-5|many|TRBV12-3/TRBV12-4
TGTGCCAGCAGTCCGGATAATAATAGCAATCAGCCCCAGCATTTT
CASSPDNNSNQPQHF
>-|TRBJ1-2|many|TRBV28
TGTGCCAGCAGCACCATGGGCCGACCAAACACCTTC
CASSTMGRPNTF
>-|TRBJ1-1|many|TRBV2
TGTGCCAGTTGGGGTAACACTGAAGCTTTCTTT
CASWGNTEAFF
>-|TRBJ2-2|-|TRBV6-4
TGTGCCAGCGGAAAGACTAGTGACACCGGGGAGCTGTTTTTT
CASGKTSDTGELFF
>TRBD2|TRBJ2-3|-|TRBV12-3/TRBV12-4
TGTGCCAGCAGTTTAACGGGAGGTTTCGCAGATACGCAGTATTTT
CASSLTGGFADTQYF
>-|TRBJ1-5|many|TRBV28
TGTGCCAGCAGTTTAGCAGGGACCGCTGTGGGTCAGCCCCAGCATTTT
CASSLAGTAVGQPQHF
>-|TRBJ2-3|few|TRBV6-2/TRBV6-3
TGTGCCAGCAGTGAATATCTCCAAGACAGACAGCCCGGGACAGATACGCAGTATTTT
CASSEYLQDRQPGTDTQYF
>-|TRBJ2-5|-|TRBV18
TGTGCCAGCTCACCACCCCGGGGATTCAAACAAGAGACCCAGTACTTC
CASSPPRGFKQETQYF
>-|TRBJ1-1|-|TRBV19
TGTGCCAGTAGTATAGCAATTGGGGTCCCTGAAGCTTTCTTT
CASSIAIGVPEAFF
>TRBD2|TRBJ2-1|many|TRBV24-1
TGTGCCACCAGTGGTCGGGAGGTGTACAATGAGCAGTTCTTC
CATSGREVYNEQFF
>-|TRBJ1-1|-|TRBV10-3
TGTGCCATCAGTGAGTCGTCGTTGGCGAACACTGGAGCTTTCTTT
CAISESSLANTGAFF
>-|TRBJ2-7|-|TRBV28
TGTGCCAGCCGGCAGGTGGGGTCAACCTACGAGCAGTACTTC
CASRQVGSTYEQYF
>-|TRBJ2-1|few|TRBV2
TGTGCCAGCAGTGATAACCTAGAGTTCTTC
CASSDNLEFF
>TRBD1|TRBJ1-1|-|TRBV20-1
TGCAGTGCTAGCCGCGGACAGGCCTGGGGTGAAGCTTTCTTT
CSASRGQAWGEAFF
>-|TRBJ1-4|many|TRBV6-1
TGTGCCAGCCGGGGAAGGGCCGATAATGAAAAACTGTTTTTT
CASRGRADNEKLFF
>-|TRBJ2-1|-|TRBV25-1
TGTGCCAGCAGGACACGAATTGACAATGAGCAGTTCTTC
CASRTRIDNEQFF